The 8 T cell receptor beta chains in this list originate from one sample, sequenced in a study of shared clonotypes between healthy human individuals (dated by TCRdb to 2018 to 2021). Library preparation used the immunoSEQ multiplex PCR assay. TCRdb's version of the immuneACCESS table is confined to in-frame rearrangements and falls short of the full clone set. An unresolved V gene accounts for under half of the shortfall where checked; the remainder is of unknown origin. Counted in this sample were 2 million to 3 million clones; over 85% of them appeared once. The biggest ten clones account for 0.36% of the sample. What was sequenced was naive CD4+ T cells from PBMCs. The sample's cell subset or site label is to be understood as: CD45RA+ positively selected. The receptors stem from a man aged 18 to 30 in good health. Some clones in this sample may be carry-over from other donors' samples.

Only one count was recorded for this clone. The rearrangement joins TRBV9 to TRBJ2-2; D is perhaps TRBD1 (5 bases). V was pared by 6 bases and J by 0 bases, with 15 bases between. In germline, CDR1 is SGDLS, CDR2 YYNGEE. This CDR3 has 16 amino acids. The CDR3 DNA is TGTGCCAGCACCCCAAAGGGGCGAGCGAACACCGGGGAGCTGTTTTTT. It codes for CASTPKGRANTGELFF.

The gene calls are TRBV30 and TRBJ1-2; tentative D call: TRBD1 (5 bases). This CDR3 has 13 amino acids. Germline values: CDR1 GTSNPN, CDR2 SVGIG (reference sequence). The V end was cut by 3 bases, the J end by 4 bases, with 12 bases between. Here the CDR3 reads CAWRTAGSYGYTF. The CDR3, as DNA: TGTGCCTGGAGGACAGCGGGTAGCTATGGCTACACCTTC.

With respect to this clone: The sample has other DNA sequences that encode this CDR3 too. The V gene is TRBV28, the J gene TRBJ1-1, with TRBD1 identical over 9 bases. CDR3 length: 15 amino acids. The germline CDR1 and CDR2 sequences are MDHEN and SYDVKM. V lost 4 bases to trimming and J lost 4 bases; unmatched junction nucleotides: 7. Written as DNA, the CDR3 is TGTGCCAGCAGTTCGGGACAGGGAGGTATCACTGAAGCTTTCTTT. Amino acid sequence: CASSSGQGGITEAFF.

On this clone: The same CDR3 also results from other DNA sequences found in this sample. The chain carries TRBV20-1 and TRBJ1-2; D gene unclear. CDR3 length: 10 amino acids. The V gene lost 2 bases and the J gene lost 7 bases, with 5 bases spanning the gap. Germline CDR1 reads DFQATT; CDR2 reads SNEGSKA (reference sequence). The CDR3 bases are TGCAGTGCTAGACGGGGTGGCTACACCTTC. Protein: CSARRGGYTF.

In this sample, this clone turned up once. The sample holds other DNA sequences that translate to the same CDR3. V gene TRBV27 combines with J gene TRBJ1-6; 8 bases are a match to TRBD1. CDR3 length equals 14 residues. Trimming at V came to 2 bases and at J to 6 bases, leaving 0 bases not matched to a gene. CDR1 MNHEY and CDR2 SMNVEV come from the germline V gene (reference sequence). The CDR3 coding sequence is TGTGCCAGCAGTTTAACAGGGGGTAATTCACCCCTCCACTTT. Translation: CASSLTGGNSPLHF.

CDR3 loop: CASGPQGGRSQPQHF. The CDR3 DNA is TGTGCCAGCGGTCCCCAGGGCGGGCGGAGTCAGCCCCAGCATTTT. The chain employs TRBV6-5 and TRBJ1-5; D is possibly TRBD1 (5 bases). Trimming removed 8 bases from V and 6 bases from J, with 20 bases in between. CDR3 length equals 15 residues. Germline assignment: CDR1 MNHEY and CDR2 SVGAGI.

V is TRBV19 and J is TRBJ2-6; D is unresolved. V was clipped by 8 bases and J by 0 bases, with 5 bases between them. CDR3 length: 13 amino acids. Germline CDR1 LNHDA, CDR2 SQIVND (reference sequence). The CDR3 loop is CASHLSGANVLTF. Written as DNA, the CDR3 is TGTGCCAGTCACCTCTCTGGGGCCAACGTCCTGACTTTC.

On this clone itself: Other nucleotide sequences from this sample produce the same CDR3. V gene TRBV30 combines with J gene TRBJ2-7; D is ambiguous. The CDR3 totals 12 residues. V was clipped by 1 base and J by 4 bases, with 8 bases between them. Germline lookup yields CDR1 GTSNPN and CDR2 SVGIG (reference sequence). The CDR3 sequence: CAWSGGGYEQYF. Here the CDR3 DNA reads TGTGCCTGGAGTGGAGGCGGTTACGAGCAGTACTTC. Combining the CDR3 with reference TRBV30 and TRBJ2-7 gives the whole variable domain SQTIHQWPATLVQPVGSPLSLECTVEGTSNPNLYWYRQAAGRGLQLLFYSVGIGQISSEVPQNLSASRPQDRQFILSSKKLLLSDSGFYLCAWSGGGYEQYFGPGTRLTVT.